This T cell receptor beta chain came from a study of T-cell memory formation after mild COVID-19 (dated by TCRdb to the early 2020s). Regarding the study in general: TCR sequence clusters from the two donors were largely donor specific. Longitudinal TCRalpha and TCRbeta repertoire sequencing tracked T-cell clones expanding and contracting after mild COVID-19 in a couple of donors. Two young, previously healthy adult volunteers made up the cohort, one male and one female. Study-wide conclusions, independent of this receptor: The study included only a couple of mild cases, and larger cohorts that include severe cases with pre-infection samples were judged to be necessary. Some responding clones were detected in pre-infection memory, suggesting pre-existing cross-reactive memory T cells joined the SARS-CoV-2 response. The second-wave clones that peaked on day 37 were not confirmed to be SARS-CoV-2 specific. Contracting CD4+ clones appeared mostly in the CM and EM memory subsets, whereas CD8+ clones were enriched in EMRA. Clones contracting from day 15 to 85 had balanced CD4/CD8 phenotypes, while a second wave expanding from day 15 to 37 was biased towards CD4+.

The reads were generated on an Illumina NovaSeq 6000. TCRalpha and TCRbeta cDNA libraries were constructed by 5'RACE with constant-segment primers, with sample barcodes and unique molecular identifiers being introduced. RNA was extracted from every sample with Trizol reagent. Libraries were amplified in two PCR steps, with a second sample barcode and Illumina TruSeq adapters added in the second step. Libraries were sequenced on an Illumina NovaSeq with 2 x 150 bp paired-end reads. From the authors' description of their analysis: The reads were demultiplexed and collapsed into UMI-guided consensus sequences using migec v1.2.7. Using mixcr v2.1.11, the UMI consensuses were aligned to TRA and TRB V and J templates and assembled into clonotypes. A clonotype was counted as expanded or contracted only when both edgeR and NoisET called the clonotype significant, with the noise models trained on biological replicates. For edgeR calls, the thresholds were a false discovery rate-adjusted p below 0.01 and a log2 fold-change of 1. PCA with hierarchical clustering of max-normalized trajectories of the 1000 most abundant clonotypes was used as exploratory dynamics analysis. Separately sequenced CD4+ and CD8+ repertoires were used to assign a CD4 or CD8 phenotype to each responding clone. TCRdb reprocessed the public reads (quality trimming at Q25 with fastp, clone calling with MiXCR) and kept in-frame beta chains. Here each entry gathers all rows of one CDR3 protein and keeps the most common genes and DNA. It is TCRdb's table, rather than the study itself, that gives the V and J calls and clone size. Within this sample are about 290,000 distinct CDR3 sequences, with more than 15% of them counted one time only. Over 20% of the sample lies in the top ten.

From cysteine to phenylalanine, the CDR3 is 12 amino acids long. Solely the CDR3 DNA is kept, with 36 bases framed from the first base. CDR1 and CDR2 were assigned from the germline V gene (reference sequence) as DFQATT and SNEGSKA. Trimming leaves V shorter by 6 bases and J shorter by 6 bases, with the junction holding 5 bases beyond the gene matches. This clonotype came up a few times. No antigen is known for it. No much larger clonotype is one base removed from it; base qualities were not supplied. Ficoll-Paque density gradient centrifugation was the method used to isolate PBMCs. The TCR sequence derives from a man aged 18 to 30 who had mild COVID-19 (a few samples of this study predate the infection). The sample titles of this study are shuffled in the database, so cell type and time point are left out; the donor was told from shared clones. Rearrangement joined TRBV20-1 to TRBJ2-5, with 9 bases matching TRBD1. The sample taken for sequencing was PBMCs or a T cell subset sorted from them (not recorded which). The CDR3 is CSAEQGAQTQYF. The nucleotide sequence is TGCAGTGCGGAACAGGGGGCACAGACCCAGTACTTC.